These T cell receptor beta chains were read from a single sample in a study of identical twins. TCRdb passed the 5' RACE reads through MiXCR, listing each CDR3 protein once. The sample holds about 690,000 distinct CDR3 sequences, approximately 21% seen once. These records were also assigned to another study, of T cells expressing NK-cell markers.

The material sequenced was PBMCs. Source of these receptors: a woman under 30 in good health. Both conserved end residues are part of each CDR3. Each record gives: J gene, V gene, D gene, clone size, CDR3 protein, CDR3 DNA. The D gene is left open where the match is weak. Only some rows state a clone size, as once, few, many or a class for expanded clones.

TRBJ2-5 TRBV4-2 TRBD2 - CASSQERGGETQYF TGTGCCAGCAGCCAAGAACGGGGGGGGGAGACCCAGTACTTC
TRBJ2-7 TRBV27 - few CASSFGGSGYEQYF TGTGCCAGCAGTTTCGGGGGCTCAGGGTACGAGCAGTACTTC
TRBJ2-3 TRBV2 - - CASSGSLVARAHTQYF TGTGCCAGCAGTGGAAGTTTGGTGGCTAGGGCTCATACGCAGTATTTT
TRBJ2-2 TRBV7-3 - - CASSFQGKTGELFF TGTGCCAGCAGCTTCCAGGGAAAGACCGGGGAGCTGTTTTTT
TRBJ2-1 TRBV20-1 TRBD2 - CSAHLASGGANEQFF TGCAGTGCCCACCTGGCTAGCGGGGGGGCCAATGAGCAGTTCTTC
TRBJ2-2 TRBV19 - - CASSIGHLTGELFF TGTGCCAGTAGTATTGGACACCTTACCGGGGAGCTGTTTTTT
TRBJ2-7 TRBV10-3 TRBD2 many CAISDSAGSSGSSYEQYF TGTGCCATCAGTGACTCCGCGGGATCTAGCGGGAGCTCCTACGAGCAGTACTTC
TRBJ1-5 TRBV4-1 TRBD1 few CASSQVQGAEQPQHF TGCGCCAGCAGCCAAGTTCAGGGGGCGGAGCAGCCCCAGCATTTT
TRBJ1-5 TRBV5-1 - many CASSFAGEANQPQHF TGCGCCAGCAGCTTCGCAGGGGAGGCCAATCAGCCCCAGCATTTT
TRBJ2-3 TRBV12-5 TRBD2 - CASGLPRLAGTDTQYF TGTGCTAGTGGTTTGCCCAGACTAGCGGGAACAGATACGCAGTATTTT
TRBJ1-2 TRBV10-3 - - CAISGPQGPKNYGYTF TGTGCCATCAGTGGCCCACAGGGTCCGAAAAACTATGGCTACACCTTC
TRBJ1-4 TRBV20-1 - - CSARDGVLGEKLFF TGCAGTGCTAGAGACGGAGTCTTGGGGGAAAAACTGTTTTTT
TRBJ2-7 TRBV4-3 TRBD1 few CASSQNPGQGYEQYF TGCGCCAGCAGCCAAAATCCGGGACAGGGCTACGAGCAGTACTTC
TRBJ1-2 TRBV20-1 TRBD1 - CSASFLQGARGYTF TGCAGTGCTTCTTTCCTACAGGGGGCGCGTGGCTACACCTTC
TRBJ1-2 TRBV7-3 TRBD1 - CASSFGQGANYGYTF TGTGCCAGCAGCTTCGGGCAGGGGGCTAACTATGGCTACACCTTC
TRBJ2-1 TRBV20-1 TRBD2 - CSAKKTRAGGRNEQFF TGCAGTGCCAAGAAAACTAGAGCGGGAGGGCGGAATGAGCAGTTCTTC